The rows below give T cell receptor beta chains drawn from one sample of a study of blood T cell repertoires in COVID-19. The data were produced by immunoSEQ multiplex PCR, yet TCRdb's version contains in-frame clones alone and is incomplete. The data contain around 100,000 clones, more than 75% of them singletons. The sample taken for sequencing was peripheral blood. These receptors were collected from a human donor in a cohort sampled during active COVID-19. CDR3s include the opening cysteine and the closing phenylalanine or tryptophan. The D gene is left open where the match is weak. Some rows mark clone size as missing; the rest say once, few, many or name a class of expanded clone.

J gene	D gene	clone size	V gene	CDR3 protein	CDR3 DNA
TRBJ1-5	NA	NA	TRBV19	CASSIFGGPGNQPQHF	TGTGCCAGTAGTATTTTCGGGGGGCCTGGCAATCAGCCCCAGCATTTT
TRBJ2-2	TRBD1	NA	TRBV29-1	CSAKGQGAGTGELFF	TGCAGCGCCAAGGGACAGGGGGCTGGCACCGGGGAGCTGTTTTTT
TRBJ2-2	TRBD1	NA	TRBV18	CASSPSTGADTGELFF	TGTGCCAGCTCACCATCGACAGGGGCGGACACCGGGGAGCTGTTTTTT
TRBJ2-3	NA	once	TRBV29-1	CSVEEGRTGSPDTQYF	TGCAGCGTTGAAGAGGGTCGTACGGGGAGCCCAGATACGCAGTATTTT
TRBJ2-2	NA	once	TRBV6-4	CASSDSREANTGELFF	TGTGCCAGCAGTGACTCGCGGGAAGCGAACACCGGGGAGCTGTTTTTT
TRBJ1-5	TRBD1	NA	TRBV19	CATLDRGRGNQPQHF	TGTGCCACTCTGGACAGGGGACGTGGCAATCAGCCCCAGCATTTT
TRBJ2-1	NA	NA	TRBV5-3	CARSLDGNEQFF	TGTGCCAGAAGCTTGGACGGTAATGAGCAGTTCTTC
TRBJ2-2	NA	NA	TRBV7-2	CASSLATLSRYTGELFF	TGTGCCAGCAGCTTAGCGACCCTTAGCAGATACACCGGGGAGCTGTTTTTT
TRBJ2-4	NA	NA	TRBV10-2	CASSELDSAKNIQYF	TGCGCCAGCAGTGAGCTAGACAGCGCCAAAAACATTCAGTACTTC
TRBJ1-3	NA	NA	TRBV6-5	CASWTVREAHTIYF	TGTGCCAGCTGGACAGTGCGGGAGGCGCACACCATATATTTT
TRBJ2-2	NA	NA	TRBV6-6	CASSARRGGELFF	TGTGCCAGCAGTGCCCGGAGGGGCGGGGAGCTGTTTTTT
TRBJ1-5	NA	NA	TRBV5-1	CASRPDGNSNQPQHF	TGCGCCAGCAGACCGGACGGGAATAGCAATCAGCCCCAGCATTTT
TRBJ1-2	TRBD1	NA	TRBV7-2	CASSYGTGGSGNYGYTF	TGTGCCAGCAGCTACGGGACAGGGGGCTCGGGTAACTATGGCTACACCTTC
TRBJ1-5	NA	few	TRBV7-2	CASSLGGGNQPQHF	TGTGCCAGCAGCTTAGGGGGGGGTAATCAGCCCCAGCATTTT
TRBJ1-2	TRBD1	NA	TRBV5-1	CASSLDRTGARGYGYTF	TGCGCCAGCAGCTTGGACAGGACAGGGGCTCGGGGCTATGGCTACACCTTC
TRBJ2-3	TRBD2	NA	TRBV7-9	CASSQLRGRTDTQYF	TGTGCCAGCAGCCAGCTACGCGGGAGGACAGATACGCAGTATTTT
TRBJ2-7	TRBD2	NA	TRBV18	CASSLGTSGYEQYF	TGTGCCAGCTCTCTCGGGACTAGCGGTTACGAGCAGTACTTC
TRBJ2-1	TRBD2	NA	TRBV5-5	CASRSGLAGDEQFF	TGTGCCAGCAGGTCGGGACTAGCGGGAGATGAGCAGTTCTTC
TRBJ2-7	NA	NA	TRBV10-2	CASSESMHRGSEQYF	TGCGCCAGCAGTGAGTCGATGCATAGGGGGTCCGAGCAGTACTTC
TRBJ2-7	NA	NA	TRBV5-1	CASSLDFFYEQYF	TGCGCCAGCAGCTTGGATTTCTTCTACGAGCAGTACTTC
TRBJ2-1	TRBD2	NA	TRBV7-2	CASSAGLMTAEQFF	TGTGCCAGCAGCGCGGGACTAATGACTGCTGAGCAGTTCTTC
TRBJ1-5	NA	NA	TRBV19	CASRGGGDQPQHF	TGTGCCAGTAGGGGTGGGGGGGATCAGCCCCAGCATTTT
TRBJ1-1	NA	NA	TRBV5-4	CASSLQLNTEAFF	TGTGCCAGCAGCTTACAGCTGAACACTGAAGCTTTCTTT
TRBJ2-7	NA	once	TRBV12-3/TRBV12-4	CASSRSRSGEQYF	TGTGCCAGCAGCCGCTCGAGGAGTGGCGAGCAGTACTTC
TRBJ2-2	NA	NA	TRBV24-1	CATSDFRGNTGELFF	TGTGCCACCAGTGATTTTCGAGGGAACACCGGGGAGCTGTTTTTT